This TCR beta chain came from a study of blood T cell repertoires in COVID-19. The overall study: Sites in the United States, Italy and Spain provided acute and convalescent COVID-19 samples. T cells, B-cell-depleted T cells, or PBMCs provided the cDNA or gDNA that served as material.

CDR3 length equals 17 residues. Looked up from germline, CDR1 is SEHNR and CDR2 is FQNEAQ (reference sequence). The V end lost 2 bases, the J end lost 2 bases, and 16 bases lay between the germline ends. Authors' analysis steps: Reference gene primer amplification yielded estimated nucleated cell counts. TCRdb's copy holds only in-frame clones and misses some; the assay was immunoSEQ multiplex PCR. The V and J calls and clone size were taken over from that table, and D and trimming were inferred from the DNA. The data hold around 150,000 clones, with 92% observed a single time. V is TRBV7-9 and J is TRBJ1-5, with D perhaps TRBD1 (6 bases). This clonotype was sampled from a man aged 25 to 45 with COVID-19, enrolled during active disease. The sequencing sample was made of peripheral blood. CDR3 loop: CASSLSLGGGGNQPQHF. The CDR3 coding sequence is TGTGCCAGCAGCTTAAGTCTGGGAGGGGGAGGCAATCAGCCCCAGCATTTT.